The T cell receptor beta chain described here comes from a study of OX40 agonist ivuxolimab in advanced cancers. At the level of the study: Cancers in dose escalation were hepatocellular, melanoma, renal cell and head and neck.

Only in-frame clones appear in the TCRdb table, and some are missing; sequencing was by immunoSEQ multiplex PCR. Here the sample spans tens of thousands of clones, about 86% being singletons. Individuals having autoimmune disease history or systemic immunosuppression were not enrolled. With respect to this clone: Its specificity is unknown.

General observations from the study: In the 0.1-3.0 mg/kg groups, partial responders showed among the lowest expansion.

The CDR3 loop spans 13 amino acids. The germline gives CDR1 SEHNR, CDR2 FQNEAQ (reference sequence). Unmatched junction bases numbered 3, after V lost 3 bases and J lost 5 bases. The V call is TRBV7-9, the J call TRBJ1-1; the match to TRBD1 covers 7 bases. The receptor's source is an adult with an advanced solid tumor such as melanoma, head and neck, liver or kidney cancer. Sequenced material: CD4+ or CD8+ T cells sorted from blood, taken in a trial of the OX40 agonist ivuxolimab. Here the CDR3 reads CASSFRQGTEAFF. The CDR3, as DNA: TGTGCCAGCAGCTTTCGACAGGGAACTGAAGCTTTCTTT.